These 10 T cell receptor beta chains share one sample of origin, sequenced in a study of regulatory and conventional T cells in RAG deficiency. The sorted regulatory T cells were CD4+, CD25-high and CD127-low, with genomic DNA sequenced. Sequenced by immunoSEQ multiplex PCR; TCRdb stores in-frame clones only, minus some. The data contain 6,000 to 8,000 clones, more than 75% of them singletons. These data were also reused for a study on regulatory T cells. That paper adds: The primer mix had 52 TRBV and 13 TRBJ primers.

Input material: CD127- CD25+ CD4+ Tregs sorted from blood. These receptors all come from a human donor in good health.

The CDR3 sequence is CASSLQGADTQYF. The CDR3 nucleotides are TGTGCCAGCAGTCTACAGGGGGCAGATACGCAGTATTTT. The J gene is TRBJ2-3, the V gene TRBV6-5; 8 bases align to TRBD1. The trim removed 5 bases at V and 4 bases at J, leaving 2 bases unmatched. CDR1 and CDR2 from the germline V gene are MNHEY and SVGAGI. This CDR3 comprises 13 residues.

The chain links TRBV11-1 to TRBJ2-2, with no clear D. V was pared by 5 bases and J by 5 bases, with 9 bases between. The CDR3 is made up of 13 amino acids. The germline CDR1 and CDR2 sequences are SGHAT and FQDESV (reference sequence). CDR3 loop: CASSPQQTGELFF. CDR3 nucleotides: TGTGCCAGCAGCCCCCAACAGACCGGGGAGCTGTTTTTT.

The chain links TRBV2 to TRBJ2-1, with D possibly matching TRBD1 (6 bases). The CDR3 runs 14 residues. The germline V gene has CDR1 SNHLY and CDR2 FYNNEI. The V end was cut by 7 bases, the J end by 3 bases, with 13 bases between. Here the CDR3 reads CASTYGDIYNEQFF. DNA for the CDR3: TGTGCCAGCACCTACGGGGACATCTACAATGAGCAGTTCTTC.

The count of this clone is one. The chain couples TRBV28 to TRBJ2-3; D might be TRBD2 (6 bases). Germline V lookup: CDR1 MDHEN, CDR2 SYDVKM. V was clipped by 5 bases and J by 2 bases, with 14 bases between them. The CDR3 consists of 15 residues. In nucleotides, the CDR3 is TGTGCCAGCAGTATACGGCGGGGACCCACAGATACGCAGTATTTT. This encodes CASSIRRGPTDTQYF.

This rearrangement joins TRBV6-1 to TRBJ2-1; D remains ambiguous. The CDR3 runs 15 residues. Trimming removed 2 bases at V and 2 bases at J, with 10 bases between. CDR1 and CDR2 from the germline V gene are MNHNS and SASEGT. This CDR3 is CASSESGSPYNEQFF. The CDR3 DNA sequence: TGTGCCAGCAGTGAATCCGGGTCTCCCTACAATGAGCAGTTCTTC.

V and J are TRBV4-1 and TRBJ2-1; 7 nucleotides align to TRBD1. CDR1 and CDR2 (germline): MGHRA, YSYEKL. Trimming cost V 3 bases and J 5 bases; bases outside gene matches: 13. The CDR3 has 17 residues. The CDR3 region is CASSHDTGTALNNEQFF. The CDR3 DNA reads as TGCGCCAGCAGCCACGATACCGGGACAGCTCTGAACAATGAGCAGTTCTTC.

This chain connects TRBV2 to TRBJ1-2; possible D gene TRBD1, 5 bases. Germline V gene data show CDR1 as SNHLY and CDR2 as FYNNEI. The CDR3 runs 15 residues. Deletions cut 9 bases from V and 2 bases from J, with 19 bases between. The CDR3 protein is CARRGHGGENYGYTF. Here the CDR3 DNA reads TGTGCCAGAAGGGGTCACGGTGGGGAAAACTATGGCTACACCTTC. The variable domain in full, with the rest retrieved from reference TRBV2 and TRBJ1-2, is EPEVTQTPSHQVTQMGQEVILRCVPISNHLYFYWYRQILGQKVEFLVSFYNNEISEKSEIFDDQFSVERPDGSNFTLKIRSTKLEDSAMYFCARRGHGGENYGYTFGSGTRLTVV.

V and J are TRBV19 and TRBJ2-6; 7 nucleotides line up with TRBD1. Germline V lookup: CDR1 LNHDA, CDR2 SQIVND (reference sequence). The CDR3 runs 15 residues. With V trimmed by 10 bases and J by 2 bases, 8 bases remained unmatched. The CDR3 DNA reads as TGTGCCACAACAGACGGGACAGCTGGGGCCAACGTCCTGACTTTC. Translated: CATTDGTAGANVLTF. Filled out from reference TRBV19 and TRBJ2-6, the complete variable domain reads DGGITQSPKYLFRKEGQNVTLSCEQNLNHDAMYWYRQDPGQGLRLIYYSQIVNDFQKGDIAEGYSVSREKKESFPLTVTSAQKNPTAFYLCATTDGTAGANVLTFGAGSRLTVL.

The chain uses TRBV6-1 and TRBJ2-3; no definite D call. Germline CDR1 is MNHNS and CDR2 is SASEGT. The CDR3 is 12 residues long. Trimming took off 5 bases at V and 10 bases at J, with 13 bases between the two ends. The chain's CDR3 is CASSFSLEAQYF. CDR3 nucleotides: TGTGCCAGCAGTTTCTCCTTAGAGGCGCAGTATTTT.

The chain joins TRBV25-1 to TRBJ1-5; D unresolved. Germline V gene data show CDR1 as MGHDK and CDR2 as SYGVNS. CDR3 length equals 12 residues. V was clipped by 5 bases and J by 0 bases, with 2 bases between them. The CDR3: CASSYSNQPQHF. The CDR3 nucleotides read TGTGCCAGCAGTTATAGCAATCAGCCCCAGCATTTT.